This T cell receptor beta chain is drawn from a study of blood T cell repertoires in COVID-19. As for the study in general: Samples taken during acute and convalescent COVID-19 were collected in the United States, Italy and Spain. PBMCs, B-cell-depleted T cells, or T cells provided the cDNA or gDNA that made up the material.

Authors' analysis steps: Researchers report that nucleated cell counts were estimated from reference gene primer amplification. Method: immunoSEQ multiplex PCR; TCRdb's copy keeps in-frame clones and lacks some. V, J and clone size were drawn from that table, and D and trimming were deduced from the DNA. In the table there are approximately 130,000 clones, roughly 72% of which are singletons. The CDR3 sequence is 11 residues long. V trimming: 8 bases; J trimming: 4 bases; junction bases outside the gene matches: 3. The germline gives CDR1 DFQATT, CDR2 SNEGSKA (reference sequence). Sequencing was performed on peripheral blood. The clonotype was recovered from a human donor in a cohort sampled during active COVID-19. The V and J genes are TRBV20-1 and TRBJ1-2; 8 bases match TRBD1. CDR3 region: CSTTGVYGYTF. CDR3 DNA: TGCAGTACGACAGGGGTCTATGGCTACACCTTC.